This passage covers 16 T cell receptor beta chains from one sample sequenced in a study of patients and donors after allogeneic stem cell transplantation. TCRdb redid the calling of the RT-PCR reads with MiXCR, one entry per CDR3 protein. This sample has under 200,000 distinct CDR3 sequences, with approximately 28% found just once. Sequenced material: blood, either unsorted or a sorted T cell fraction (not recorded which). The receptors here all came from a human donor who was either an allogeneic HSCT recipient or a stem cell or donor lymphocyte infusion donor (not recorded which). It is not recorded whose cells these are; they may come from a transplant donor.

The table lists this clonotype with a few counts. The CDR3 DNA reads TGTGCCAGCAGTGCGGGAGGCGGGGAGACCCAGTACTTC. Protein sequence: CASSAGGGETQYF. The chain employs TRBV2 and TRBJ2-5, with 7 bases fitting TRBD2. The germline V gene encodes CDR1 SNHLY and CDR2 FYNNEI. The CDR3 extends over 13 amino acids. V lost 4 bases and J lost 5; bases outside the gene matches: 4.

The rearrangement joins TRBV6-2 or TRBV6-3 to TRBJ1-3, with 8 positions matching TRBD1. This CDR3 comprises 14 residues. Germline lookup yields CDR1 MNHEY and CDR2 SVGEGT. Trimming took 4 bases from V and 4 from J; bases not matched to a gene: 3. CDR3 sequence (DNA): TGTGCCAGCAGTTCCGGACAGGGAGGAAACACCATATATTTT. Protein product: CASSSGQGGNTIYF.

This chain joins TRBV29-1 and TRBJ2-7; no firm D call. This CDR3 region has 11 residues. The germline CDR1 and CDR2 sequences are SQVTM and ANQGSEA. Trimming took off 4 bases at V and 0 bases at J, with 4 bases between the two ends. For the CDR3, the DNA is TGCAGCGTTGTTGGCTCCTACGAGCAGTACTTC. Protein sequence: CSVVGSYEQYF.

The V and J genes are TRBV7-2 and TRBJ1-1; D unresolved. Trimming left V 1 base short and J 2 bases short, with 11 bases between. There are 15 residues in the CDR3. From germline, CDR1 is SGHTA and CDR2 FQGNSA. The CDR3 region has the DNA TGTGCCAGCAGCTTAGTGGTCAGCGCTAACACTGAAGCTTTCTTT. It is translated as CASSLVVSANTEAFF. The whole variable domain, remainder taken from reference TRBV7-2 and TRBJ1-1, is GAGVSQSPSNKVTEKGKDVELRCDPISGHTALYWYRQSLGQGLEFLIYFQGNSAPDKSGLPSDRFSAERTGGSVSTLTIQRTQQEDSAVYLCASSLVVSANTEAFFGQGTRLTVV.

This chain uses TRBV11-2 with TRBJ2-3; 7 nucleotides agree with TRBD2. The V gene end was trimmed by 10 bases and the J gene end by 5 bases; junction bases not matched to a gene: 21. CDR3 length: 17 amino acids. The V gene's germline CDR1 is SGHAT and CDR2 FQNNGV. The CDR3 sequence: CAISLGMTSPLEDTQYF. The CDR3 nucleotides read TGTGCCATTTCTTTGGGGATGACTAGCCCGCTAGAAGATACGCAGTATTTT.

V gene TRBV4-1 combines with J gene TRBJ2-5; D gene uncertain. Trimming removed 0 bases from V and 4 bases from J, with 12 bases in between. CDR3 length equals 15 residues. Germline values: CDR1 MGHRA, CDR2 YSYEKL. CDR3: CASSQDRHFRETQYF. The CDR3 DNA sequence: TGCGCCAGCAGCCAAGATCGACACTTTAGAGAGACCCAGTACTTC.

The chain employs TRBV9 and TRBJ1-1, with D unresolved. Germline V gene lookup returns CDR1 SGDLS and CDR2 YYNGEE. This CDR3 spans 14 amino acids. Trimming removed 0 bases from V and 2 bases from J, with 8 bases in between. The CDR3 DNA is TGTGCCAGCAGCGTAGGGAGGTTTAACACTGAAGCTTTCTTT. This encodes CASSVGRFNTEAFF. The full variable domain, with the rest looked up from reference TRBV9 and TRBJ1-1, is DSGVTQTPKHLITATGQRVTLRCSPRSGDLSVYWYQQSLDQGLQFLIQYYNGEERAKGNILERFSAQQFPDLHSELNLSSLELGDSALYFCASSVGRFNTEAFFGQGTRLTVV.

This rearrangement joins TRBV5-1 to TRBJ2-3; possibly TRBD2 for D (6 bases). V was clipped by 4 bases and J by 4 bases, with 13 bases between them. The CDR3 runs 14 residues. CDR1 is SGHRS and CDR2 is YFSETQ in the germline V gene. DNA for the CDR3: TGCGCCAGCAGCCAGAGGGACTTGGCAGATACGCAGTATTTT. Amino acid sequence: CASSQRDLADTQYF. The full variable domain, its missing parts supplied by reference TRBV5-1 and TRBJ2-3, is KAGVTQTPRYLIKTRGQQVTLSCSPISGHRSVSWYQQTPGQGLQFLFEYFSETQRNKGNFPGRFSGRQFSNSRSEMNVSTLELGDSALYLCASSQRDLADTQYFGPGTRLTVL.

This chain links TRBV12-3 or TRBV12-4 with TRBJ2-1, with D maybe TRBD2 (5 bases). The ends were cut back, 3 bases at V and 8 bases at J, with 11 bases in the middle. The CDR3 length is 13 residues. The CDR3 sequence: CASSFSGGDEQFF. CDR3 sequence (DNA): TGTGCCAGCAGTTTTTCCGGAGGCGATGAGCAGTTCTTC.

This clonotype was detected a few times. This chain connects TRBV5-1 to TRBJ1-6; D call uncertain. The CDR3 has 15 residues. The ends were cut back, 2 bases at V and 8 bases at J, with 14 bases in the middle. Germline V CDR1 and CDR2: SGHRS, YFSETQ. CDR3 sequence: CASSFGESGDSPLHF. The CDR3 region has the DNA TGCGCCAGCAGCTTTGGGGAATCGGGTGATTCACCCCTCCACTTT.

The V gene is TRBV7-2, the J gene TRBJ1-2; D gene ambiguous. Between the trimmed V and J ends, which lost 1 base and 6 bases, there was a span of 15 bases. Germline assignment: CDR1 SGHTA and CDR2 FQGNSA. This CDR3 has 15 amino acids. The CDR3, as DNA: TGTGCCAGCAGCTTAGGCCCCTTAACAATTGATGGCTACACCTTC. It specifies CASSLGPLTIDGYTF. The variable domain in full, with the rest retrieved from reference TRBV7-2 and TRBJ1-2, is GAGVSQSPSNKVTEKGKDVELRCDPISGHTALYWYRQSLGQGLEFLIYFQGNSAPDKSGLPSDRFSAERTGGSVSTLTIQRTQQEDSAVYLCASSLGPLTIDGYTFGSGTRLTVV.

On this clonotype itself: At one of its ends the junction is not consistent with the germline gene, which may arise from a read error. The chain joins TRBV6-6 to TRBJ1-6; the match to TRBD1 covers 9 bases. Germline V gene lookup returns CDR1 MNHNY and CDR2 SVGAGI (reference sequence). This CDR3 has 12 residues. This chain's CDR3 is CAGRTGDSPLHF. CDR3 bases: TGTGCCGGCAGGACAGGGGATTCACCCCTCCACTTT.

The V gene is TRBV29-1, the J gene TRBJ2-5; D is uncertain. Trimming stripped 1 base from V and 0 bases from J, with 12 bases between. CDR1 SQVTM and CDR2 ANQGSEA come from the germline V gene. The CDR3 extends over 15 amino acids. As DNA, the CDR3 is TGCAGCGTTGAAGGGGCTCGGGTGTACCAAGAGACCCAGTACTTC. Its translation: CSVEGARVYQETQYF.

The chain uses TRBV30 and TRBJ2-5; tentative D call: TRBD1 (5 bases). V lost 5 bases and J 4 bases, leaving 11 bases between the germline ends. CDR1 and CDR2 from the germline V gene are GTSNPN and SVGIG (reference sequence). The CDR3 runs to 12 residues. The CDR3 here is CAWGKGRETQYF. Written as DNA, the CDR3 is TGTGCCTGGGGAAAGGGGCGAGAGACCCAGTACTTC.

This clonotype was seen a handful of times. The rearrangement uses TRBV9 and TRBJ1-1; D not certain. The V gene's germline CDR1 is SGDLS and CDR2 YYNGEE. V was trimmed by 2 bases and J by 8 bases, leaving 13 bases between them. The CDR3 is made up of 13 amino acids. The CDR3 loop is CASSVNRQGEAFF. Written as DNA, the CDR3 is TGTGCCAGCAGCGTCAATAGACAAGGGGAAGCTTTCTTT.

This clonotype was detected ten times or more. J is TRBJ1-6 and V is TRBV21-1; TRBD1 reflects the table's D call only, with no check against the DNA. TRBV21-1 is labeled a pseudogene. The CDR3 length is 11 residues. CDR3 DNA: TGTGCCAGCAGTAAGGGGACAGGGGTCGACTTT. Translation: CASSKGTGVDF.